This T cell receptor (beta chain) was sequenced in a study of shared T cell receptors in the human thymus. The germline V and J ends were trimmed by 6 bases and 8 bases, with 14 bases remaining between them. Germline V lookup: CDR1 SGHTA, CDR2 FQGTGA. The CDR3 runs 13 residues. Here immunoSEQ multiplex PCR was the method, and the copy in TCRdb shows in-frame clones only, minus some. The sample comprises 600,000 or so clones, approximately 89% of which are singletons, and roughly 0.0089% rests with the top ten. The same sample was also used in a study of human thymus T cells. That report adds: Obtained as resections during corrective heart surgery, the thymus tissue was then studied.

What was sequenced was thymocytes. V is TRBV7-3 and J is TRBJ2-1; D uncertain. This sequence was found in a boy in the first two years of life with a congenital heart defect. The CDR3 spells CASRSPVSDEQFF. CDR3 nucleotides: TGTGCCAGCAGGTCCCCGGTTTCTGATGAGCAGTTCTTC.